These 2 T cell receptor beta chains came from one sample sequenced in a study of Ad26.COV2.S vaccination and SARS-CoV-2 variants. Some clones are missing from TCRdb's copy, which holds only in-frame ones; the method was immunoSEQ multiplex PCR. The sample contains roughly 140,000 clones, just over 85% of which appear only once. The sequenced sample was peripheral blood, obtained after recovery from COVID-19. The source is a human donor who had recovered from COVID-19.

The V gene is TRBV7-2, the J gene TRBJ2-5; D perhaps matches TRBD2 (6 bases). The CDR3 is made up of 14 amino acids. Germline V CDR1 and CDR2: SGHTA, FQGNSA. The V end was cut by 2 bases, the J end by 4 bases, with 11 bases between. CDR3 amino acids: CASSLRTRGETQYF. The CDR3 nucleotides read TGTGCCAGCAGCTTAAGGACGCGGGGAGAGACCCAGTACTTC.

This chain connects TRBV28 to TRBJ2-7, with D possibly TRBD2 on 6 matching bases. The CDR3 length is 14 residues. From germline, CDR1 is MDHEN and CDR2 SYDVKM. V lost 7 bases, J lost 0 bases, and 13 bases lay in between. As DNA, the CDR3 is TGTGCCAGCATCTACGGGGGTGGCTCCTACGAGCAGTACTTC. Residues: CASIYGGGSYEQYF.